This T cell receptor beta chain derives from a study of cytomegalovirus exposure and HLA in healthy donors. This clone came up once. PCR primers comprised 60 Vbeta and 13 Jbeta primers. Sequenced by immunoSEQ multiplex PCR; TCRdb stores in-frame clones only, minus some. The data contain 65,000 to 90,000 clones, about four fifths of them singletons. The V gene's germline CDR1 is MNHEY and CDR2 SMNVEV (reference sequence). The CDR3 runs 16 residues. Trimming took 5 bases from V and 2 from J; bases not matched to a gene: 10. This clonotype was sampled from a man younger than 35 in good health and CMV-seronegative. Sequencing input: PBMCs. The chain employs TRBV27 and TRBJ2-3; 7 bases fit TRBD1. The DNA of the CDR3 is TGTGCCAGCAGTGGCCGGGACAGAGATAACACAGATACGCAGTATTTT. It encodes CASSGRDRDNTDTQYF.